Following are 11 T cell receptor beta chains from one sample sequenced in a study of beta chain features in type 1 diabetes. Regarding the study as a whole: Researchers report that Type 1 diabetes patients had moderately but significantly shorter TCRB CDR3s across all four CD4+ subsets.

These TCRs are of unknown antigen specificity. Expressed TCRB transcripts were sequenced, since all the RNA that had been isolated was reverse transcribed. Assay used: immunoSEQ multiplex PCR; TCRdb lists only in-frame clones, some missing. The sample has about 370,000 clones, over 9% seen once; the top ten hold over 0.45%. Material for sequencing was central memory CD4+ T cells from blood. These receptors all stem from a young man with type 1 diabetes.

This clone was seen more than once but under ten times. The chain couples TRBV5-1 to TRBJ2-5; D remains unclear. The germline V gene encodes CDR1 SGHRS and CDR2 YFSETQ. This CDR3 comprises 14 residues. Trimming left V 4 bases short and J 0 bases short, with 10 bases between. CDR3 DNA: TGCGCCAGCAGCCCGGTCGCTGACCAAGAGACCCAGTACTTC. Protein sequence: CASSPVADQETQYF.

There are a few counts of this clone. The chain employs TRBV30 and TRBJ1-2, with D tentatively TRBD1 (6 bases). The CDR3 spans 13 residues. V was trimmed by 0 bases and J by 7 bases, leaving 12 bases between them. The germline V gene has CDR1 GTSNPN and CDR2 SVGIG (reference sequence). The CDR3 sequence: CAWSVGTRGGYTF. DNA for the CDR3: TGTGCCTGGAGTGTAGGGACCAGGGGTGGCTACACCTTC.

This clone was found a few times. A much larger clone sits a single nucleotide away, making a read error possible. This rearrangement joins TRBV5-5 to TRBJ2-3; 7 positions agree with TRBD1. The CDR3 is made up of 14 amino acids. Germline V lookup: CDR1 SGHKS, CDR2 YYEKEE (reference sequence). J gave up 4 bases and V 2 bases, and 4 bases lay outside the gene matches. The CDR3 region is CASSFDRVSDTQYF. CDR3 in DNA: TGTGCCAGCAGCTTCGACAGGGTGTCAGATACGCAGTATTTT.

The V gene is TRBV27, the J gene TRBJ2-1; 13 positions match TRBD2. V dropped 3 bases and J dropped 4; count of bases not matched to a gene: 12. The CDR3 has 19 residues. Germline CDR1 MNHEY, CDR2 SMNVEV (reference sequence). CDR3 coding DNA: TGTGCCAGCAGTTTGGCCGGGGTCGGGACTAGCGGGATTTACAATGAGCAGTTCTTC. Its translation is CASSLAGVGTSGIYNEQFF.

This clone was counted between two and nine times. The chain joins TRBV18 to TRBJ2-7; tentative D call: TRBD2 (6 bases). This CDR3 has 16 amino acids. Looked up from germline, CDR1 is KGHSH and CDR2 is LQKENI. Trimming cost V 4 bases and J 3 bases, with 19 bases left between them. CDR3 in amino acids: CASSHLGGARIYEQYF. CDR3 bases: TGTGCCAGCTCACACCTTGGAGGGGCGCGGATCTACGAGCAGTACTTC.

This chain connects TRBV5-5 to TRBJ2-7; no clear D gene. The CDR3 has 14 residues. Trimming removed 0 bases at V and 3 bases at J, with 10 bases between. Germline V gives CDR1 SGHKS, CDR2 YYEKEE (reference sequence). Written as DNA, the CDR3 is TGTGCCAGCAGCTTGGCGGGTATGAGCTACGAGCAGTACTTC. Residues: CASSLAGMSYEQYF.

This chain connects TRBV2 to TRBJ2-5; a weak D match, TRBD2 (7 bases). Germline V lookup: CDR1 SNHLY, CDR2 FYNNEI. CDR3 length: 14 amino acids. V lost 3 bases to trimming and J lost 5 bases, with 13 bases between them. The CDR3, as DNA: TGTGCCAGCAGTGAGAGGGGGGGCCGGGAGACCCAGTACTTC. Encoded protein: CASSERGGRETQYF.

This clone has a handful of counts. The chain recombines TRBV10-1 with TRBJ2-3; no firm D call. Germline CDR1 and CDR2: WNHNN and SYGVQD (reference sequence). Trimming removed 3 bases at V and 4 bases at J, with 5 bases between. The CDR3 contains 12 residues. The chain's CDR3 is CASSDLPDTQYF. The CDR3 bases are TGCGCCAGCAGTGACCTTCCAGATACGCAGTATTTT.

About this clone: In the same sample, other DNA sequences code for this CDR3. The rearrangement uses TRBV5-1 and TRBJ2-2; D is unresolved. The CDR3 spans 14 residues. Trimming took 0 bases from V and 4 from J, leaving 7 bases between them. Germline CDR1 reads SGHRS; CDR2 reads YFSETQ. The chain's CDR3 is CASSLASPTGELFF. The DNA of the CDR3 is TGCGCCAGCAGCTTGGCCAGCCCCACCGGGGAGCTGTTTTTT.

Many counts were recorded for this clone. The identical CDR3 is also encoded by other nucleotide sequences in the sample. This chain links TRBV7-2 with TRBJ2-2; D gene ambiguous. CDR1 is SGHTA and CDR2 is FQGNSA in the germline V gene. This CDR3 region has 13 residues. V shed 0 bases and J shed 8 bases, with 7 bases lying between them. CDR3 protein: CASSLALAGELFF. CDR3 bases: TGTGCCAGCAGCTTAGCTTTAGCTGGGGAGCTGTTTTTT. Together with reference TRBV7-2 and TRBJ2-2, the CDR3 gives the full variable domain: GAGVSQSPSNKVTEKGKDVELRCDPISGHTALYWYRQSLGQGLEFLIYFQGNSAPDKSGLPSDRFSAERTGGSVSTLTIQRTQQEDSAVYLCASSLALAGELFFGEGSRLTVL.

Within the sample, this clone is medium-sized. This chain joins TRBV2 and TRBJ2-6; TRBD2 might be the D (5 bases). The germline CDR1 and CDR2 sequences are SNHLY and FYNNEI. The CDR3 has 15 amino acids. V shed 10 bases and J shed 2 bases, with 15 bases lying between them. The CDR3 DNA reads TGTGCCACAGCGCGGGCGGACCCTGGGGCCAACGTCCTGACTTTC. Its protein product is CATARADPGANVLTF.